Below, 19 T cell receptor beta chains from the same sample are listed, as sequenced in a study of shared clonotypes between healthy human individuals. The repertoire was sequenced with immunoSEQ multiplex PCR; TCRdb's copy has only in-frame clones and lacks some. Found here are roughly 2,000,000 clones, 93% of them singletons; the top ten hold more than 1.5%. The naive CD8 population came from CD45RO-negative cells selected for CCR7, without terminally differentiated effector memory CD45RA+ cells. What was sequenced was naive CD8+ T cells from PBMCs. These receptors came from a man between 18 and 29 years old in good health. Some clones in this sample may be carry-over from other donors' samples.

The rearrangement links TRBV7-9 to TRBJ2-2; D is possibly TRBD1 (5 bases). CDR3 size: 15 residues. Per the germline V gene, CDR1 is SEHNR and CDR2 is FQNEAQ (reference sequence). V lost 5 bases to trimming and J lost 2 bases, with 12 bases between them. CDR3 amino acids: CASSRTDTNTGELFF. The CDR3 DNA is TGTGCCAGCAGCCGGACGGACACCAACACCGGGGAGCTGTTTTTT.

The rearrangement uses TRBV25-1 and TRBJ2-1; no firm D call. Germline CDR1 reads MGHDK; CDR2 reads SYGVNS. The CDR3 consists of 14 residues. V was cut by 2 bases and J by 9 bases, with 14 bases left in between. The CDR3 loop reads CASSERGIVGEQFF. CDR3 in DNA: TGTGCCAGCAGTGAAAGAGGTATCGTGGGTGAGCAGTTCTTC.

This chain connects TRBV28 to TRBJ1-1; D is possibly TRBD1 (5 bases). The germline V gene has CDR1 MDHEN and CDR2 SYDVKM. V lost 5 bases, J lost 0 bases, and 13 bases lay in between. There are 15 residues in the CDR3. The chain's CDR3 is CASSPRMGLNTEAFF. The CDR3 region has the DNA TGTGCCAGCAGTCCCCGGATGGGGCTGAACACTGAAGCTTTCTTT.

This chain joins TRBV28 and TRBJ1-2; 10 nucleotides line up with TRBD1. V lost 8 bases and J lost 7; bases outside the gene matches: 10. CDR1 and CDR2 from the germline V gene are MDHEN and SYDVKM. The CDR3 runs 14 residues. The CDR3 protein is CASDFGTGAPGYTF. The CDR3 bases are TGTGCCAGCGACTTCGGGACAGGGGCCCCTGGCTACACCTTC.

The genes are TRBV28 and TRBJ2-5; 9 bases are shared with TRBD2. V lost 5 bases to trimming and J lost 5 bases; unmatched junction nucleotides: 15. Germline CDR1 reads MDHEN; CDR2 reads SYDVKM. This CDR3 region has 17 residues. The DNA of the CDR3 is TGTGCCAGCAGTCCCTTCACAGCGGGAGGAGAGTGGGAGACCCAGTACTTC. This translates into CASSPFTAGGEWETQYF. Supplemented by reference TRBV28 and TRBJ2-5, the full variable domain reads DVKVTQSSRYLVKRTGEKVFLECVQDMDHENMFWYRQDPGLGLRLIYFSYDVKMKEKGDIPEGYSVSREKKERFSLILESASTNQTSMYLCASSPFTAGGEWETQYFGPGTRLLVL.

The rearrangement links TRBV5-1 to TRBJ2-1; D remains ambiguous. V was clipped by 0 bases and J by 4 bases, with 17 bases between them. The CDR3 runs 17 residues. Germline V gives CDR1 SGHRS, CDR2 YFSETQ. This CDR3 is CASSLGIGESIYNEQFF. As DNA, the CDR3 is TGCGCCAGCAGCTTGGGGATTGGGGAATCAATATACAATGAGCAGTTCTTC.

The V gene is TRBV27, the J gene TRBJ2-3; the D is unclear. Trimming cost V 6 bases and J 4 bases, with 8 bases left between them. The CDR3 spans 12 residues. Germline V CDR1 and CDR2: MNHEY, SMNVEV (reference sequence). The DNA of the CDR3 is TGTGCCAGCAGCCCAGCCGCAGATACGCAGTATTTT. Protein product: CASSPAADTQYF.

This rearrangement joins TRBV14 to TRBJ2-1; 8 bases align to TRBD1. This CDR3 is built from 18 residues. Germline CDR1 SGHDN, CDR2 FVKESK. Trimming cost V 4 bases and J 9 bases; bases outside gene matches: 20. The CDR3 loop is CASSPGIKDRALWGEQFF. The CDR3 DNA reads as TGTGCCAGCAGCCCCGGAATTAAGGACAGGGCGCTTTGGGGTGAGCAGTTCTTC.

The chain links TRBV29-1 to TRBJ2-3; D call uncertain. This CDR3 is built from 13 residues. Germline CDR1 SQVTM, CDR2 ANQGSEA. Deletions cut 6 bases from V and 6 bases from J, with 16 bases between. The CDR3 DNA follows: TGCAGCGTCATTGGGGTAGACCAGGATACGCAGTATTTT. Protein: CSVIGVDQDTQYF.

CDR3 DNA: TGTGCCAGCAGTGGGCGGCTGGGGTCTTTTTATGGCTACACCTTC. It specifies CASSGRLGSFYGYTF. This chain uses TRBV25-1 with TRBJ1-2; no firm D call. The length of the CDR3 is 15 residues. V dropped 4 bases and J dropped 5 bases, with 17 bases sitting between them. The germline V gene encodes CDR1 MGHDK and CDR2 SYGVNS.

This chain links TRBV19 with TRBJ1-1, with D possibly TRBD1 on 6 matching bases. The ends were cut back, 0 bases at V and 1 base at J, with 15 bases in the middle. The V gene's germline CDR1 is LNHDA and CDR2 SQIVND (reference sequence). This CDR3 spans 17 amino acids. Here the CDR3 reads CASSIDREGVRNTEAFF. CDR3 DNA: TGTGCCAGTAGTATAGATCGAGAGGGGGTGAGGAACACTGAAGCTTTCTTT.

The genes are TRBV6-1 and TRBJ1-1; the D is unclear. The V and J ends lost 10 bases and 3 bases respectively, with 12 bases between them. The germline CDR1 and CDR2 sequences are MNHNS and SASEGT. The CDR3 is 12 residues long. The CDR3 here is CATDWTYTEAFF. The CDR3 DNA reads as TGTGCCACGGACTGGACCTACACTGAAGCTTTCTTT.

V gene TRBV14 combines with J gene TRBJ2-3, with 8 bases aligning to TRBD1. The V and J ends lost 0 bases and 6 bases, in that order; junction bases with no gene match: 5. Germline CDR1 and CDR2: SGHDN and FVKESK. The CDR3 is made up of 15 amino acids. CDR3: CASSQDPGGSDTQYF. In nucleotides, the CDR3 is TGTGCCAGCAGCCAAGATCCAGGGGGCTCGGATACGCAGTATTTT. The variable domain in full, completed from reference TRBV14 and TRBJ2-3, reads EAGVTQFPSHSVIEKGQTVTLRCDPISGHDNLYWYRRVMGKEIKFLLHFVKESKQDESGMPNNRFLAERTGGTYSTLKVQPAELEDSGVYFCASSQDPGGSDTQYFGPGTRLTVL.

The rearrangement uses TRBV14 and TRBJ2-7; 8 nucleotides match TRBD1. CDR1 and CDR2 from the germline V gene are SGHDN and FVKESK. The CDR3 totals 15 residues. Trimming cost V 1 base and J 1 base; bases outside gene matches: 3. CDR3 loop: CASSQAGQGSYEQYF. In nucleotides, the CDR3 is TGTGCCAGCAGCCAAGCAGGACAGGGATCCTACGAGCAGTACTTC. Together with reference TRBV14 and TRBJ2-7, the CDR3 gives the full variable domain: EAGVTQFPSHSVIEKGQTVTLRCDPISGHDNLYWYRRVMGKEIKFLLHFVKESKQDESGMPNNRFLAERTGGTYSTLKVQPAELEDSGVYFCASSQAGQGSYEQYFGPGTRLTVT.

This chain uses TRBV30 with TRBJ2-7; D is ambiguous. Germline loops: CDR1 GTSNPN, CDR2 SVGIG (reference sequence). Trimming stripped 3 bases from V and 6 bases from J, with 21 bases between. The CDR3 has 15 residues. Written as DNA, the CDR3 is TGTGCCTGGAGACTACACGGTGCACCCACCCCCGAGCAGTACTTC. This translates into CAWRLHGAPTPEQYF.

The CDR3 coding sequence is TGCGCCAGCAGCCTTCCGGAGGGGAGCCACGAGCAGTACTTC. This sequence encodes CASSLPEGSHEQYF. This chain links TRBV4-1 with TRBJ2-7, with a weak D call TRBD2 (6 bases). V was shortened by 4 bases and J by 5 bases, with 15 bases between the two germline ends. The CDR3 loop spans 14 amino acids. Germline lookup yields CDR1 MGHRA and CDR2 YSYEKL.

V is TRBV11-3 and J is TRBJ2-1, with 8 bases fitting TRBD1. Germline values: CDR1 SGHNT, CDR2 YENEEA. Trimming at V came to 4 bases and at J to 3 bases, leaving 14 bases not matched to a gene. This CDR3 contains 18 residues. The CDR3 nucleotides are TGTGCCAGCAGCTCACCGAACCCGAACAGGGGGGACTACAATGAGCAGTTCTTC. The encoded protein is CASSSPNPNRGDYNEQFF.

In this sample, this clone turned up once. The chain carries TRBV7-9 and TRBJ1-2; perhaps TRBD1 as D (5 bases). The CDR3 length is 15 residues. The germline gives CDR1 SEHNR, CDR2 FQNEAQ (reference sequence). With 5 bases removed from V and 3 bases from J, the gap between germline ends came to 16 bases. CDR3: CASSAPWEGDYGYTF. The CDR3 nucleotides are TGTGCCAGCAGCGCGCCGTGGGAAGGGGACTATGGCTACACCTTC.

The chain is built from TRBV19 and TRBJ2-4, with TRBD1 matching over 8 bases. The trim removed 3 bases at V and 1 base at J, leaving 5 bases unmatched. Germline lookup yields CDR1 LNHDA and CDR2 SQIVND (reference sequence). The CDR3 length is 16 residues. The chain's CDR3 is CASSIRGRGAKNIQYF. The DNA for the CDR3 is TGTGCCAGTAGTATCAGGGGGCGCGGGGCCAAAAACATTCAGTACTTC.